The T cell receptor beta chain described here comes from a study of molecular identifiers for immune sequencing clone quantification. This clonotype was counted ten times or more. TCRdb recomputed calls from the PCR reads with MiXCR, one row per CDR3 protein. The table records 30,000 to 45,000 distinct CDR3 sequences, about a fifth of them present only once. The source is a human donor in good health. Some libraries in this study had Jurkat cell RNA spiked in. Sequenced input: naive CD8+ T cells from blood, with Jurkat cell RNA spiked in. Subset described: FACS-sorted CD8+CD4-CCR7+CD45RA+ naive T cells.

CDR3 sequence: CASSFRASSYNEQFF. CDR3 DNA: TGTGCCAGCAGTTTCCGGGCGAGCTCCTACAATGAGCAGTTCTTC. This chain links TRBV28 with TRBJ2-1; no reliable D call. The CDR3 contains 15 residues. CDR1 is MDHEN and CDR2 is SYDVKM in the germline V gene. Trimming removed 3 bases from V and 0 bases from J, with 9 bases in between. The complete variable domain, with remaining parts taken from reference TRBV28 and TRBJ2-1, reads DVKVTQSSRYLVKRTGEKVFLECVQDMDHENMFWYRQDPGLGLRLIYFSYDVKMKEKGDIPEGYSVSREKKERFSLILESASTNQTSMYLCASSFRASSYNEQFFGPGTRLTVL.